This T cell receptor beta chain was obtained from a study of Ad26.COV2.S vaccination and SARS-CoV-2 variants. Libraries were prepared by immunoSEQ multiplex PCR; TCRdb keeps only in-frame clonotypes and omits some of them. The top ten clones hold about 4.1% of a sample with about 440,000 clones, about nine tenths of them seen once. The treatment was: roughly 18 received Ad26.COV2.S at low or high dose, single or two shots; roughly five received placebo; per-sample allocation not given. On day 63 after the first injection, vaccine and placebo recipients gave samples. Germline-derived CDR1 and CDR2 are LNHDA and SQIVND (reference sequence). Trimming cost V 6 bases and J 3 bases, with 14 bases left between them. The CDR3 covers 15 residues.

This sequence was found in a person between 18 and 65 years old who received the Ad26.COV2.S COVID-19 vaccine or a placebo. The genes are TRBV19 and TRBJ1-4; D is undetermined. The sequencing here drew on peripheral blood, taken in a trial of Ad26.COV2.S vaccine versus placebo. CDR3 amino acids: CASRNRRLANEKLFF. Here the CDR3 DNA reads TGTGCCAGTAGAAATCGGAGGCTAGCTAATGAAAAACTGTTTTTT.